This TCR beta chain was obtained from a study of T cells in localized non-small cell lung cancer. General observations from the study: Within adjacent lung there appeared a median around 55 of the top 100 tumor clones. Tumor showed lower T cell clonality than uninvolved adjacent lung, where it was highest.

This clone has just one count. The antigen is not known. Repertoires were generated with immunoSEQ multiplex PCR, while TCRdb's copy carries only in-frame clones and drops some. The sample shows some 11,000 clones, 90% of them seen only once. In germline, CDR1 is MDHEN, CDR2 SYDVKM. The V gene lost 6 bases and the J gene lost 0 bases, with 27 bases spanning the gap. The CDR3 covers 20 residues. Source: peripheral blood, taken before any cancer treatment. The receptor's source is a male donor aged 60 or over with stage III lung adenocarcinoma. The V call is TRBV28, the J call TRBJ2-1; D tentatively fits TRBD1 or TRBD2 (5 bases each). The CDR3 nucleotides are TGTGCCAGCAGCCGCCTGGCCCAGGGCAGGTTCGGAGGCTCCTACAATGAGCAGTTCTTC. Translated: CASSRLAQGRFGGSYNEQFF.